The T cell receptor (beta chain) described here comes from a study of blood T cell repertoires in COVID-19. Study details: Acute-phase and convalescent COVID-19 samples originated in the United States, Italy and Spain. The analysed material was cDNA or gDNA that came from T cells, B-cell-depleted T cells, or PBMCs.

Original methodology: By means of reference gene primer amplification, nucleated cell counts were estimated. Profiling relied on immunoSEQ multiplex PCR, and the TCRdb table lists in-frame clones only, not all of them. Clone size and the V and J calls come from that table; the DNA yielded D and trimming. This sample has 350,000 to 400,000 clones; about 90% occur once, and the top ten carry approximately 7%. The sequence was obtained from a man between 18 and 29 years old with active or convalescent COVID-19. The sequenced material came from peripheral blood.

The chain's CDR3 is CASSPDRARDTQYF. The DNA for the CDR3 is TGTGCCAGCAGCCCCGACAGGGCTAGAGATACGCAGTATTTT. This chain connects TRBV11-3 to TRBJ2-3; 7 bases match TRBD1. This CDR3 has 14 amino acids. The J segment lost 5 bases and the V segment lost 5 bases, leaving 7 bases of the junction unmatched. Per germline, CDR1 SGHNT and CDR2 YENEEA.